These T cell receptor beta chains were read from a single sample in a study of T cell changes during pregnancy in multiple sclerosis. Sequencing used immunoSEQ multiplex PCR; TCRdb keeps in-frame clones, though not all of them. This table holds over 50,000 clones, approximately 90% found once. Source: peripheral blood, taken in the first trimester of pregnancy. Receptor source: a female donor in good health, enrolled as a control in a pregnancy study. Both conserved end residues are part of each CDR3. The D gene is left open where the match is weak. Clone size is shown for a subset of rows, as once, few, many or a class of expanded clone.

CDR3nt,CDR3aa,abundance,j_gene,d_gene,v_gene
TGTGCCAGCAGTGATGTCGCAGGGAAACAGGCTGAAGCTTTCTTT,CASSDVAGKQAEAFF,few,TRBJ1-1,-,TRBV6-1
TGTGCCAGCAGTACCGGGACAGGGGCCTTAAACTATGGCTACACCTTC,CASSTGTGALNYGYTF,once,TRBJ1-2,TRBD1,TRBV5-6
TGTGCCAGCAGCGTAGCTGCCAGGGAGGGTGGAAACACCATATATTTT,CASSVAAREGGNTIYF,-,TRBJ1-3,-,TRBV9
TGTGCCAGCAGCTTCCCCCAAAAGGGGGATACGCAGTATTTT,CASSFPQKGDTQYF,-,TRBJ2-3,-,TRBV5-4
TGTGCCAGCAGAGAGGACAGGGAGAACGGCTACACCTTC,CASREDRENGYTF,-,TRBJ1-2,TRBD1,TRBV2
TGTGCCAGCAGCTTAATAGGCGGGGGGCGGGCGGATACGCAGTATTTT,CASSLIGGGRADTQYF,-,TRBJ2-3,TRBD2,TRBV7-3
TGTGCCAGCAGCTTAGGGCTCATGAACACTGAAGCTTTCTTT,CASSLGLMNTEAFF,-,TRBJ1-1,-,TRBV7-9
TGTGCCAGCAGCTCCGGACTAGCGGGGGGTATAGGGCAGTATTTT,CASSSGLAGGIGQYF,-,TRBJ2-3,TRBD2,TRBV14
TGCGCCAGCAGCCTGGACAGGACGAACACTGAAGCTTTCTTT,CASSLDRTNTEAFF,few,TRBJ1-1,TRBD1,TRBV5-1
TGTGCCAGCAGCTACCTATGGGGGCCCGAAGAGACCCAGTACTTC,CASSYLWGPEETQYF,-,TRBJ2-5,-,TRBV5-4
TGTGCCTTGAGGGGACAGCCGAACACTGAAGCTTTCTTT,CALRGQPNTEAFF,once,TRBJ1-1,TRBD1,TRBV30
TGTGCCATCAGTGAGACGGGACAGATTAATGAAAAACTGTTTTTT,CAISETGQINEKLFF,-,TRBJ1-4,TRBD1,TRBV10-3
TGTGCCAGCAGTCCTCTAACAAGGGTCGGGATAATGAACACTGAAGCTTTCTTT,CASSPLTRVGIMNTEAFF,-,TRBJ1-1,-,TRBV27
TGTGCCTGGAGCGGGGGATATAATGAAAAACTGTTTTTT,CAWSGGYNEKLFF,once,TRBJ1-4,-,TRBV30
TGTGCCAGCAGCCACCGGGACAGTGTAAGCTCCTATAATTCACCCCTCCACTTT,CASSHRDSVSSYNSPLHF,once,TRBJ1-6,TRBD1,TRBV14
TGTGCCAGTAGTCGAACTGGGAACACCGGGGAGCTGTTTTTT,CASSRTGNTGELFF,-,TRBJ2-2,-,TRBV19
TGTGCCAGCAGCTCACTCAGGGGCGCAGATACGCAGTATTTT,CASSSLRGADTQYF,-,TRBJ2-3,-,TRBV7-2
TGTGCCTGGAACCCGACAGGGATCACTGAAGCTTTCTTT,CAWNPTGITEAFF,few,TRBJ1-1,TRBD1,TRBV30
TGCGCCAGCAGCCGGGGACAGGGGAGCTACGAGCAGTACTTC,CASSRGQGSYEQYF,-,TRBJ2-7,TRBD1,TRBV4-3
TGCGCCAGCAGCCCACCGGGACAGGGGGCGCGGGAGCAGTTCTTC,CASSPPGQGAREQFF,once,TRBJ2-1,TRBD1,TRBV5-1
TGCGCCAGCAGCGGCGGGACAGGGAACACTGAAGCTTTCTTT,CASSGGTGNTEAFF,-,TRBJ1-1,TRBD1,TRBV5-1
TGTGCCTGGAGTGCGGACGACTACGAGCAGTACTTC,CAWSADDYEQYF,-,TRBJ2-7,-,TRBV30
TGTGCCAGCGGAAGACAGGGCCGCAACTATGGCTACACCTTC,CASGRQGRNYGYTF,-,TRBJ1-2,TRBD1,TRBV18
TGTGCCAGCAGCCCCGGGACTATAGAGGCCCTGGAGCAGTACTTC,CASSPGTIEALEQYF,-,TRBJ2-7,TRBD2,TRBV9
TGCGCCAGCAGCCAAGGTGACGGGACAGGGATGGCTAGCGACTATGGCTACACCTTC,CASSQGDGTGMASDYGYTF,-,TRBJ1-2,TRBD1,TRBV4-1
TGCGCCAGCAGCCCCCGACTAGCCGGGTACGAGCAGTACTTC,CASSPRLAGYEQYF,-,TRBJ2-7,TRBD2,TRBV4-1
TGCGCCAGCAGCCAACTTCCAGACAGGGACTACGAGCAGTACTTC,CASSQLPDRDYEQYF,-,TRBJ2-7,TRBD1,TRBV4-1
TGTGCCTGGAGTCCTACAGAGACCCTCTATGGCTACACCTTC,CAWSPTETLYGYTF,-,TRBJ1-2,-,TRBV30
TGTGCCAGCAGCTGGAGTGGGACAGCGAACACCGGGGAGCTGTTTTTT,CASSWSGTANTGELFF,-,TRBJ2-2,TRBD1,TRBV7-2
TGCGCCAGCAGCCAAGAGGGGGGGCTCCCCACAGATACGCAGTATTTT,CASSQEGGLPTDTQYF,-,TRBJ2-3,-,TRBV4-1
TGTGCCAGCAGCCCTGGCCAGGGGGCCACCGGGGAGCTGTTTTTT,CASSPGQGATGELFF,-,TRBJ2-2,TRBD1,TRBV7-3
TGCGCCAGCAGCTTGGCTGCGTGGCGGGTCCCAGATACGCAGTATTTT,CASSLAAWRVPDTQYF,-,TRBJ2-3,-,TRBV5-1
TGTGCCAGCAGTGAGTTCGTCCAAGAGACCCAGTACTTC,CASSEFVQETQYF,-,TRBJ2-5,-,TRBV6-5
TGTGCCAGCAGTTGGACAGGGATGAACACTGAAGCTTTCTTT,CASSWTGMNTEAFF,-,TRBJ1-1,TRBD1,TRBV27
TGTGCCAGCAGCAACGCGGGGGACACTGAAGCTTTCTTT,CASSNAGDTEAFF,few,TRBJ1-1,-,TRBV7-3
TGTGCCAGCAGCGTCTCATTAGCGGGGGGGGAGACCCAGTACTTC,CASSVSLAGGETQYF,-,TRBJ2-5,TRBD2,TRBV9
TGTGCCAGCAGCCAAGAGGGCGGGGGGTTCACAGATACGCAGTATTTT,CASSQEGGGFTDTQYF,-,TRBJ2-3,TRBD2,TRBV4-2
TGTGCCAGCTCACGGGACAACTCCTACGAGCAGTACTTC,CASSRDNSYEQYF,-,TRBJ2-7,-,TRBV18
TGTGCCAGCAGCCAAGAATTGGCAGGGGAGAACTATGGCTACACCTTC,CASSQELAGENYGYTF,-,TRBJ1-2,-,TRBV4-2